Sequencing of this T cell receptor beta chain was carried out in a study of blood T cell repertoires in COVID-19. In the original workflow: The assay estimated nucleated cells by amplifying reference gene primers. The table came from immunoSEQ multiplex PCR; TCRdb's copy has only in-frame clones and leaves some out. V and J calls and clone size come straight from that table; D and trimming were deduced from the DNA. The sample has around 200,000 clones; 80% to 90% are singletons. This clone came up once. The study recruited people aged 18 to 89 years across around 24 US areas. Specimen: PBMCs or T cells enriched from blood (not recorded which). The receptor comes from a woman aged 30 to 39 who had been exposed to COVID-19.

The CDR3 spells CASSILGTGGKNSPLHF. CDR3 DNA: TGTGCCAGTAGTATTCTCGGGACAGGGGGTAAAAATTCACCCCTCCACTTT. The chain joins TRBV19 to TRBJ1-6, with 11 bases identical to TRBD1. V shed 3 bases and J 7 bases; nucleotides not matched to a gene: 8. The CDR3 has 17 residues. Germline V gene data show CDR1 as LNHDA and CDR2 as SQIVND (reference sequence).